This entry lists 25 T cell receptor beta chains sequenced from one sample in a study of shared clonotypes between healthy human individuals. Assay used: immunoSEQ multiplex PCR; TCRdb lists only in-frame clones, some missing. This sample has about 680,000 clones, with approximately 73% found just once. Sequenced input: memory CD4+ T cells sorted from blood. Subset in this sample: CD45RA-negative fraction. These receptors all stem from a woman in her thirties in good health.

The genes are TRBV7-6 and TRBJ2-5; TRBD1 agrees at 8 bases. V was clipped by 5 bases and J by 7 bases; unmatched bases: 6. From germline, CDR1 is SGHVS and CDR2 FNYEAQ. This CDR3 region has 13 residues. CDR3 nucleotide sequence: TGTGCCAGCAGCCCCGGACAGGGAGGGACCCAGTACTTC. It encodes CASSPGQGGTQYF.

The genes are TRBV7-3 and TRBJ2-1, with 8 bases matching TRBD2. Germline CDR1 reads SGHTA; CDR2 reads FQGTGA. The CDR3 length is 15 residues. Trimming removed 5 bases from V and 8 bases from J; junction bases left unmatched: 11. CDR3 sequence: CASSSVAGNRYEQFF. DNA for the CDR3: TGTGCCAGCAGCAGCGTAGCGGGAAATCGATATGAGCAGTTCTTC.

In this sample, this clone turned up many times. V gene TRBV25-1 combines with J gene TRBJ2-3, with 10 bases matching TRBD1. The junction had 11 bases not matched to a gene; V was cut back by 8 bases and J by 0 bases. CDR1 MGHDK and CDR2 SYGVNS come from the germline V gene. The CDR3 is made up of 17 amino acids. The CDR3 DNA reads as TGTGCCAGCTCCGGACAGGGGGTTAGGGGAAGCACAGATACGCAGTATTTT. It yields the protein CASSGQGVRGSTDTQYF.

This clone was observed at least ten times. The junction departs from the called germline gene at one end, perhaps through a read error. The chain uses TRBV20-1 and TRBJ2-7; possibly TRBD2 for D (7 bases). This CDR3 has 10 amino acids. Germline V gene data show CDR1 as DFQATT and CDR2 as SNEGSKA (reference sequence). DNA for the CDR3: TGCAGTGCTAACGTGGCGGGGGCACCCTTC. Amino acids: CSANVAGAPF.

This rearrangement joins TRBV5-1 to TRBJ2-7, with D perhaps matching TRBD1 (5 bases). The CDR3 sequence is 16 residues long. The V and J ends lost 0 bases and 3 bases respectively, with 16 bases between them. Germline loops: CDR1 SGHRS, CDR2 YFSETQ. CDR3 in amino acids: CASSLGWTTKGYEQYF. CDR3 sequence (DNA): TGCGCCAGCAGCTTGGGGTGGACAACGAAGGGCTACGAGCAGTACTTC.

The V call is TRBV2, the J call TRBJ1-2; no definite D call. This CDR3 has 15 residues. Looked up from germline, CDR1 is SNHLY and CDR2 is FYNNEI. V gave up 2 bases and J gave up 6 bases, with 16 bases separating them. CDR3 loop: CASSEMGLSGDGYTF. CDR3 bases: TGTGCCAGCAGTGAAATGGGGTTGTCGGGTGATGGCTACACCTTC.

In this sample, this clone turned up once. J is TRBJ1-3 and V is TRBV25-1, with TRBD1 as a possible D gene (6 bases). CDR3 length: 18 residues. Germline lookup yields CDR1 MGHDK and CDR2 SYGVNS. V was clipped by 6 bases and J by 4 bases, with 25 bases between them. CDR3 in amino acids: CASREKRLDSPGGNTIYF. CDR3 coding DNA: TGTGCCAGCAGGGAAAAACGACTGGACAGCCCTGGAGGAAACACCATATATTTT.

Details on this clone: The identical CDR3 is also encoded by other nucleotide sequences in the sample. The chain recombines TRBV28 with TRBJ2-7; D is unresolved. The CDR3 is made up of 16 amino acids. Germline CDR1 MDHEN, CDR2 SYDVKM. The germline V and J ends were trimmed by 5 bases and 3 bases, with 20 bases remaining between them. CDR3 region: CASSPPGIGSGYEQYF. The DNA of the CDR3 is TGTGCCAGCAGTCCGCCCGGCATTGGGTCCGGCTACGAGCAGTACTTC.

The chain recombines TRBV7-9 with TRBJ2-7, with TRBD2 matching over 8 bases. The CDR3 runs 15 residues. After removal of 0 bases from V and 3 bases from J, the junction contained 4 bases not matched to a gene. Germline assignment: CDR1 SEHNR and CDR2 FQNEAQ (reference sequence). CDR3: CASSLAGTRGYEQYF. CDR3 bases: TGTGCCAGCAGCTTAGCGGGGACTAGGGGCTACGAGCAGTACTTC.

The chain couples TRBV19 to TRBJ2-7; D ambiguous. Trimming took 5 bases from V and 3 from J, leaving 8 bases between them. The CDR3 consists of 12 residues. In germline, CDR1 is LNHDA, CDR2 SQIVND (reference sequence). The CDR3 spells CASSRHRYEQYF. In nucleotides, the CDR3 is TGTGCCAGTAGTCGACATCGCTACGAGCAGTACTTC.

The gene calls are TRBV12-2 and TRBJ2-5; the DNA was not compared with TRBD2, the D call given in the table. TRBV12-2 is tagged as a pseudogene. The CDR3 totals 15 residues. CDR3 sequence reads: CASRLARRPGETQYF. Written as DNA, the CDR3 is TGTGCAAGTCGCTTAGCAAGGCGGCCTGGGGAGACCCAGTACTTC.

The chain employs TRBV7-2 and TRBJ1-1, with D tentatively TRBD1 (6 bases). The CDR3 is made up of 13 amino acids. The germline V and J ends were trimmed by 1 base and 8 bases, with 11 bases remaining between them. CDR1 and CDR2 from the germline V gene are SGHTA and FQGNSA. The CDR3, as DNA: TGTGCCAGCAGCTTAGGCATGACAGGAGAAGCTTTCTTT. Amino acid sequence: CASSLGMTGEAFF.

This clone was seen only once. The chain combines TRBV29-1 with TRBJ2-7; D not resolved. The CDR3 length is 11 residues. The germline gives CDR1 SQVTM, CDR2 ANQGSEA. V lost 6 bases, J lost 3 bases, and 9 bases lay in between. Here the CDR3 DNA reads TGCAGCGTCCAGGACGACTACGAGCAGTACTTC. Protein sequence: CSVQDDYEQYF.

This chain connects TRBV19 to TRBJ2-2; TRBD2 matches at 7 bases. Unmatched junction bases numbered 2, after V lost 1 base and J lost 9 bases. Germline V gives CDR1 LNHDA, CDR2 SQIVND (reference sequence). This CDR3 comprises 13 residues. In DNA, the CDR3 is TGTGCCAGTAGTATAGGACTAGCCTGGGAGCTGTTTTTT. As protein: CASSIGLAWELFF.

The chain joins TRBV7-9 to TRBJ2-2; D uncertain. Germline CDR1 reads SEHNR; CDR2 reads FQNEAQ (reference sequence). Trimming pared 0 bases from V and 0 bases from J, leaving 8 bases between. The CDR3 loop spans 16 amino acids. The CDR3 DNA reads TGTGCCAGCAGCTTAGCTGTACAAGCGAACACCGGGGAGCTGTTTTTT. This encodes CASSLAVQANTGELFF.

In this sample, this clone turned up a few times. The rearrangement uses TRBV4-1 and TRBJ2-1; TRBD2 aligns across 7 bases. The CDR3 extends over 17 amino acids. The V gene's germline CDR1 is MGHRA and CDR2 YSYEKL. Unmatched junction bases numbered 13, after V lost 4 bases and J lost 4 bases. The CDR3 region has the DNA TGCGCCAGCAGCCCCGCAAGCGGGGCTGGGGTTTACAATGAGCAGTTCTTC. This sequence encodes CASSPASGAGVYNEQFF.

This clone was seen a single time. The chain carries TRBV7-3 and TRBJ2-2; the match to TRBD2 covers 9 bases. The CDR3 is 14 residues long. Germline lookup yields CDR1 SGHTA and CDR2 FQGTGA. V lost 5 bases and J lost 6; bases outside the gene matches: 4. The CDR3 sequence is CASSPGTSPGELFF. The CDR3, as DNA: TGTGCCAGCAGCCCCGGGACTAGCCCCGGGGAGCTGTTTTTT. The entire variable domain, with the rest obtained from reference TRBV7-3 and TRBJ2-2, is as follows: GAGVSQTPSNKVTEKGKYVELRCDPISGHTALYWYRQSLGQGPEFLIYFQGTGAADDSGLPNDRFFAVRPEGSVSTLKIQRTERGDSAVYLCASSPGTSPGELFFGEGSRLTVL.

A remark on this clone: The sample holds other DNA sequences that translate to the same CDR3. This rearrangement joins TRBV7-9 to TRBJ1-5; D is ambiguous. Germline loops: CDR1 SEHNR, CDR2 FQNEAQ (reference sequence). There are 12 residues in the CDR3. The V end lost 5 bases, the J end lost 4 bases, and 6 bases lay between the germline ends. The CDR3 loop is CASSPGNQPQHF. Written as DNA, the CDR3 is TGTGCCAGCAGCCCAGGAAATCAGCCCCAGCATTTT.

This clone came up once. The J gene is TRBJ1-1, the V gene TRBV6-1; D not resolved. The ends were cut back, 8 bases at V and 4 bases at J, with 11 bases in the middle. Germline V gene sequence: CDR1 MNHNS, CDR2 SASEGT. This CDR3 is 12 amino acids long. As DNA, the CDR3 is TGTGCCAGCCGACTCCGGGGCACTGAAGCTTTCTTT. It is translated as CASRLRGTEAFF.

Points on this clone: Other DNA variants within this sample encode the same CDR3. The rearrangement joins TRBV28 to TRBJ2-7; 10 bases line up with TRBD1. V lost 2 bases to trimming and J lost 4 bases; unmatched junction nucleotides: 5. The CDR3 contains 15 residues. Germline V gene sequence: CDR1 MDHEN, CDR2 SYDVKM. The CDR3 loop reads CASSLPGTGAYEQYF. Here the CDR3 DNA reads TGTGCCAGCAGTTTACCCGGGACAGGGGCTTACGAGCAGTACTTC.

The chain joins TRBV29-1 to TRBJ2-3; no definite D call. The CDR3 consists of 14 residues. V was pared by 4 bases and J by 2 bases, with 13 bases between. The germline V gene has CDR1 SQVTM and CDR2 ANQGSEA. The CDR3: CSVVLDTVTDTQYF. CDR3 bases: TGCAGCGTTGTTCTTGACACAGTCACAGATACGCAGTATTTT.

This chain connects TRBV6-5 to TRBJ1-5; the D gene is possibly TRBD1 (6 bases). Trimming took 6 bases from V and 3 from J, leaving 12 bases between them. This CDR3 has 14 residues. Germline CDR1 is MNHEY and CDR2 is SVGAGI. The CDR3 reads CASRTGTPNQPQHF. CDR3 nucleotides: TGTGCCAGCAGAACCGGGACACCCAATCAGCCCCAGCATTTT.

The chain combines TRBV19 with TRBJ1-1; possibly TRBD1 for D (5 bases). This CDR3 is 15 amino acids long. CDR1 and CDR2 from the germline V gene are LNHDA and SQIVND (reference sequence). Trimming cost V 4 bases and J 0 bases, with 12 bases left between them. The CDR3, as DNA: TGTGCCAGTAGTAGGGGACGCGGTTTGAACACTGAAGCTTTCTTT. It translates to CASSRGRGLNTEAFF.

A note on this clone: Within the sample, other DNA sequences also encode this same CDR3. This rearrangement joins TRBV2 to TRBJ1-2, with D unresolved. The CDR3 is made up of 13 amino acids. The V end was cut by 1 base, the J end by 2 bases, with 5 bases between. Germline values: CDR1 SNHLY, CDR2 FYNNEI. CDR3 DNA: TGTGCCAGCAGTGAAGACAGAAACTATGGCTACACCTTC. Encoded protein: CASSEDRNYGYTF.

This chain connects TRBV7-9 to TRBJ2-5; no reliable D call. V gave up 5 bases and J gave up 5 bases, with 12 bases separating them. This CDR3 region has 13 residues. Germline V gives CDR1 SEHNR, CDR2 FQNEAQ (reference sequence). The CDR3 is CASSVSQAETQYF. The CDR3 bases are TGTGCCAGCAGCGTTAGCCAGGCGGAGACCCAGTACTTC.